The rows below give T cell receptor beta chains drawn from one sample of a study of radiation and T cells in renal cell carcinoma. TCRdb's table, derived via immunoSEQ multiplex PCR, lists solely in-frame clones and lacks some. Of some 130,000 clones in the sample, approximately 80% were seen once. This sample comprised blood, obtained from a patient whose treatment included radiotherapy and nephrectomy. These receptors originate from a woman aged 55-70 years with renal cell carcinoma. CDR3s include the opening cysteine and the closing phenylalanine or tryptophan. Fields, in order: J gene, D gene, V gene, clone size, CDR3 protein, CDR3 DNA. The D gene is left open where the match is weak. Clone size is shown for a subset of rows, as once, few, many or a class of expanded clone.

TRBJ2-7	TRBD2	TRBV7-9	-	CASSLVGSGTYEQYF	TGTGCCAGCAGCTTAGTGGGAAGCGGGACCTACGAGCAGTACTTC
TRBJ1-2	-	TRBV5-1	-	CASSQDRGASYGYTF	TGCGCCAGCAGCCAAGACAGAGGGGCCTCCTATGGCTACACCTTC
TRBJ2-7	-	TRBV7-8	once	CASTLTPAGTYEQYF	TGTGCCAGCACCCTAACCCCTGCGGGAACCTACGAGCAGTACTTC
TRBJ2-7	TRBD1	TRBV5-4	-	CASSLGGQGAYEQYF	TGTGCCAGCAGCTTGGGGGGACAGGGCGCCTACGAGCAGTACTTC
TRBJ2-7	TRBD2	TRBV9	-	CASSSGSYEQYF	TGTGCCAGCTCTAGCGGCTCCTACGAGCAGTACTTC
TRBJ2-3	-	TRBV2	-	CASSVDSGDTQYF	TGTGCCAGCAGTGTAGATAGCGGAGATACGCAGTATTTT
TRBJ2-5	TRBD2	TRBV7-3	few	CASSAGAGGSRETQYF	TGTGCCAGCAGCGCGGGAGCGGGAGGGAGCAGAGAGACCCAGTACTTC
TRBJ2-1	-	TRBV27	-	CASSLMDYNEQFF	TGTGCCAGCAGTTTAATGGATTACAATGAGCAGTTCTTC
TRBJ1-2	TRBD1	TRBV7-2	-	CASSLDRADGYTF	TGTGCCAGCAGCTTGGACAGGGCGGATGGCTACACCTTC
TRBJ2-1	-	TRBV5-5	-	CASSGWPDEQFF	TGTGCCAGCAGCGGGTGGCCGGATGAGCAGTTCTTC
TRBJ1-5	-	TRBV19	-	CASSPSRAPINQPQHF	TGTGCCAGTAGTCCCTCCCGGGCGCCGATTAATCAGCCCCAGCATTTT
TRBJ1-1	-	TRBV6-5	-	CASSYSPPGKNTEAFF	TGTGCCAGCAGTTACTCTCCCCCAGGGAAAAACACTGAAGCTTTCTTT
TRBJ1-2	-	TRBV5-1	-	CASSLRVGNYGYTF	TGCGCCAGCAGCCTCAGGGTGGGGAACTATGGCTACACCTTC
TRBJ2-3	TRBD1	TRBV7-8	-	CASSRGPTDTQYF	TGTGCCAGCAGTAGGGGGCCGACAGATACGCAGTATTTT
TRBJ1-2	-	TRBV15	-	CATSRLGQPYGYTF	TGTGCCACCAGCAGACTCGGACAGCCTTATGGCTACACCTTC
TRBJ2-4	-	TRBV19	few	CASSIDPARRENIQYF	TGTGCCAGTAGTATAGATCCGGCGAGAAGGGAAAACATTCAGTACTTC
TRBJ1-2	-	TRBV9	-	CASSAAQIGYGYTF	TGTGCCAGCAGCGCCGCGCAGATTGGATATGGCTACACCTTC
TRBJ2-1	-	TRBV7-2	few	CASSFGLLAEQFF	TGTGCCAGCAGCTTCGGCCTGCTAGCAGAGCAGTTCTTC
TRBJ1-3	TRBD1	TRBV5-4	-	CASRPGTGDSGNTIYF	TGTGCCAGCAGACCCGGGACAGGGGACTCTGGAAACACCATATATTTT
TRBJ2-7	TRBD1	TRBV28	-	CASGRTGGFWQYF	TGTGCCAGCGGCCGGACAGGGGGATTCTGGCAGTACTTC
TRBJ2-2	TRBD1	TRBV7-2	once	CASSPGGTGELFF	TGTGCCAGCAGCCCAGGGGGCACCGGGGAGCTGTTTTTT
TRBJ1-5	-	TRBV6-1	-	CASTSNQPQHF	TGTGCCAGCACGTCGAATCAGCCCCAGCATTTT
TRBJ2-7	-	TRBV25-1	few	CASSGTGLSVHLTYEQYF	TGTGCCAGCAGTGGAACAGGGTTGTCCGTCCACCTTACCTACGAGCAGTACTTC
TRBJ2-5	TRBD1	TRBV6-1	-	CASSEELGQLQETQYF	TGTGCCAGCAGTGAGGAATTGGGACAGCTCCAAGAGACCCAGTACTTC
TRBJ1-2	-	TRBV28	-	CASSLTGSYGYTF	TGTGCCAGCAGTTTAACCGGGAGTTATGGCTACACCTTC
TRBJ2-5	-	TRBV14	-	CASSPYYQETQYF	TGTGCCAGCAGTCCATACTACCAAGAGACCCAGTACTTC
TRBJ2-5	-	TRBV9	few	CASSVDAGEGETQYF	TGTGCCAGCAGCGTAGATGCAGGGGAGGGCGAGACCCAGTACTTC
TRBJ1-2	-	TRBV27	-	CASSLGGGGRYGYTF	TGTGCCAGCAGTTTGGGAGGGGGAGGTAGATATGGCTACACCTTC
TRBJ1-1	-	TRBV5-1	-	CASSLTPGMNTEAFF	TGCGCCAGCAGCTTGACCCCAGGGATGAACACTGAAGCTTTCTTT
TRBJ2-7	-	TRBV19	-	CASSIAGEQYF	TGTGCCAGTAGTATAGCTGGCGAGCAGTACTTC
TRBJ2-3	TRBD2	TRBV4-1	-	CASSLQGLARADTQYF	TGCGCCAGCAGCCTCCAGGGACTAGCGAGGGCAGATACGCAGTATTTT
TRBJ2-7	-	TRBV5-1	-	CASSQDLMLYF	TGCGCCAGCAGCCAGGATCTAATGTTGTACTTC
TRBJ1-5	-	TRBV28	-	CASSLISVSNQPQHF	TGTGCCAGCAGTTTAATAAGTGTAAGCAATCAGCCCCAGCATTTT
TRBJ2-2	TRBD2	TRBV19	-	CASSTSRTSTGELFF	TGTGCCAGTAGTACCTCAAGGACTAGCACCGGGGAGCTGTTTTTT
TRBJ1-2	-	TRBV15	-	CATSRDLTLLESYGYTF	TGTGCCACCAGCAGAGATCTAACCCTCTTAGAATCATATGGCTACACCTTC
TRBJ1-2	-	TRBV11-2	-	CASSLEGEYGYTF	TGTGCCAGCAGCTTAGAAGGGGAGTATGGCTACACCTTC
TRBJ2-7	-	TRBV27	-	CASRPQPDGSYEQYF	TGTGCCAGCAGACCCCAGCCAGATGGGTCCTACGAGCAGTACTTC
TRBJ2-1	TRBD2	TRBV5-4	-	CAIPKGLAGGDVYNEQFF	TGTGCCATTCCGAAGGGACTAGCGGGAGGGGACGTCTACAATGAGCAGTTCTTC
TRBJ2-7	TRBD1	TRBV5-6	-	CASSLRDSSYEQYF	TGTGCCAGCAGCTTGCGGGACAGCTCCTACGAGCAGTACTTC
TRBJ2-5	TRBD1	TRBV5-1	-	CASSLMTGGLQETQYF	TGCGCCAGCAGCTTGATGACAGGGGGGCTCCAAGAGACCCAGTACTTC
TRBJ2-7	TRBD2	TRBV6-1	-	CASSDRLAGTFSYEQYF	TGTGCCAGCAGTGACAGACTAGCGGGGACCTTCTCCTACGAGCAGTACTTC
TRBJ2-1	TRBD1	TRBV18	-	CASSPETGGRDEQFF	TGTGCCAGCTCACCAGAGACAGGGGGCAGAGATGAGCAGTTCTTC
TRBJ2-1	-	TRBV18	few	CASSPADREQFF	TGTGCCAGCTCTCCGGCGGACCGTGAGCAGTTCTTC